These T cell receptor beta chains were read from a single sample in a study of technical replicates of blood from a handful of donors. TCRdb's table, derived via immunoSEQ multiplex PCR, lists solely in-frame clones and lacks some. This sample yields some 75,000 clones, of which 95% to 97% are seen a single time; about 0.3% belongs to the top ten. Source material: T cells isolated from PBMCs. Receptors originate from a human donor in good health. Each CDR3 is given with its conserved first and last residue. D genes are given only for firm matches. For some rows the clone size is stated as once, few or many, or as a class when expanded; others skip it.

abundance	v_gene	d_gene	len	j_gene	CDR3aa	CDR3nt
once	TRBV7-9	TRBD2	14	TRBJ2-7	CASSFLAGAQEQYF	TGTGCCAGCAGCTTTTTAGCGGGAGCTCAGGAGCAGTACTTC
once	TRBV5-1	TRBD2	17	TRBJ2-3	CASSLWTSIFGGDTQYF	TGCGCCAGCAGCTTGTGGACTAGTATATTTGGCGGAGATACGCAGTATTTT
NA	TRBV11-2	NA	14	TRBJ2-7	CASSAGISSYEQYF	TGTGCCAGCAGCGCGGGGATCAGCTCCTACGAGCAGTACTTC
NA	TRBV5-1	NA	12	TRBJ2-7	CASSVNRDEQYF	TGCGCCAGCAGCGTCAACAGGGACGAGCAGTACTTC
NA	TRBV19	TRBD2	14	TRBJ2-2	CASNSLLAVGELFF	TGTGCCAGTAATTCGCTACTAGCGGTCGGGGAGCTGTTTTTT
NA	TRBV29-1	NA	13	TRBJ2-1	CSVDQGHLDEQFF	TGCAGCGTTGATCAGGGACATTTGGATGAGCAGTTCTTC
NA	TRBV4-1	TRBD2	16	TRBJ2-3	CASSLGLAGYSDTQYF	TGCGCCAGCAGCCTAGGACTAGCGGGATATTCAGATACGCAGTATTTT
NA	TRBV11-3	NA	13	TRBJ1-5	CASSLHFNQPQHF	TGTGCCAGCAGCTTACATTTCAATCAGCCCCAGCATTTT
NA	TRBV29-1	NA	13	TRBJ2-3	CSFDRRNTDTQYF	TGCAGCTTTGACAGGAGGAACACAGATACGCAGTATTTT
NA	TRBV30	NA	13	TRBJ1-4	CAWSKGLNEKLFF	TGTGCCTGGAGTAAGGGGCTTAATGAAAAACTGTTTTTT
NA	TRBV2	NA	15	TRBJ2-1	CASSHGLGGDNEQFF	TGTGCCAGCAGTCATGGATTAGGCGGGGACAATGAGCAGTTCTTC
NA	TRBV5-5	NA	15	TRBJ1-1	CASSPGSSLNTEAFF	TGTGCCAGCAGCCCCGGTTCGTCCTTGAACACTGAAGCTTTCTTT
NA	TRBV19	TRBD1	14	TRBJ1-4	CASTRTGTNEKLFF	TGTGCCAGTACTCGGACAGGGACTAATGAAAAACTGTTTTTT
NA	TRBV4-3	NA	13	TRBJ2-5	CASSRTVEETQYF	TGCGCCAGCAGCCGGACAGTGGAGGAGACCCAGTACTTC
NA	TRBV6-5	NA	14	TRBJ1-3	CASSYGGSGNTIYF	TGTGCCAGCAGTTACGGCGGTTCTGGAAACACCATATATTTT
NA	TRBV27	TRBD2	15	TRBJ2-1	CASRLGLAGYNEQFF	TGTGCCAGCAGACTAGGACTAGCGGGGTACAATGAGCAGTTCTTC
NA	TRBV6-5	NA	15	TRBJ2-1	CASSYSMEGYNEQFF	TGTGCCAGCAGTTACTCGATGGAGGGGTACAATGAGCAGTTCTTC
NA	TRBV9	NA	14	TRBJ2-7	CASSVDGNSYEQYF	TGTGCCAGCAGCGTAGACGGGAACTCCTACGAGCAGTACTTC
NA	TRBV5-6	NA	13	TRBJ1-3	CASSRLIGNTIYF	TGTGCCAGCAGTCGACTCATTGGAAACACCATATATTTT
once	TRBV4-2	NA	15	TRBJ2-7	CASSPRSTLAYEQYF	TGTGCCAGCAGCCCCCGTAGTACCTTGGCCTACGAGCAGTACTTC
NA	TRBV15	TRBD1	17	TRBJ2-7	CATSRVPGQGRIDEQYF	TGTGCCACCAGCAGAGTTCCTGGACAGGGAAGGATTGACGAGCAGTACTTC
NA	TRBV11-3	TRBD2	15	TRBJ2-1	CASSTYGASGDTQFF	TGTGCCAGCTCCACTTATGGGGCTAGCGGAGATACGCAGTTCTTC
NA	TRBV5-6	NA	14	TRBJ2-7	CASSLPAESYEQYF	TGTGCCAGCAGCTTGCCCGCGGAATCCTACGAGCAGTACTTC
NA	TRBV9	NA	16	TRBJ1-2	CASSVSTGMGNYGYTF	TGTGCCAGCAGCGTATCCACAGGGATGGGTAACTATGGCTACACCTTC